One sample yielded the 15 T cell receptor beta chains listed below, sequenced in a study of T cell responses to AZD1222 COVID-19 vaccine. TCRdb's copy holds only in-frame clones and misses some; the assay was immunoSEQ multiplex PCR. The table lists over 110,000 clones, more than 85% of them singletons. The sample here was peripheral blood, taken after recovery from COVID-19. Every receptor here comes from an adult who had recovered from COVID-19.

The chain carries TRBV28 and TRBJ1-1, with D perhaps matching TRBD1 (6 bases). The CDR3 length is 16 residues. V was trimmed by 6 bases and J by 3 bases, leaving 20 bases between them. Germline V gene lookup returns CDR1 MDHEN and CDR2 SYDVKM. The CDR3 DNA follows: TGTGCCAGCAGCACCAACAGGGTTGTGACTTACACTGAAGCTTTCTTT. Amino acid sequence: CASSTNRVVTYTEAFF.

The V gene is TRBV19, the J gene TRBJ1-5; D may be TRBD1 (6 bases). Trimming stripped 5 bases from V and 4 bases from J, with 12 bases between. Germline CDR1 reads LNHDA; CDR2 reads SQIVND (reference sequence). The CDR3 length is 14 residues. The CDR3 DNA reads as TGTGCCAGTAGTCCCAGGGGTCCAAATCAGCCCCAGCATTTT. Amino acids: CASSPRGPNQPQHF.

CDR3 sequence: CASSLDYEQYF. DNA of the CDR3: TGTGCCAGCAGCTTGGACTACGAGCAGTACTTC. The V gene is TRBV5-6, the J gene TRBJ2-7; D call uncertain. Germline CDR1 and CDR2: SGHDT and YYEEEE. V gave up 0 bases and J gave up 3 bases, with 1 base separating them. The CDR3 consists of 11 residues.

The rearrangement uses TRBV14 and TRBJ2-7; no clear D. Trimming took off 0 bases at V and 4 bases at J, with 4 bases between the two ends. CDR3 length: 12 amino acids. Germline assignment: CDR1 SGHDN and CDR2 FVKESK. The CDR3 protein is CASSQDSYEQYF. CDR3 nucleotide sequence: TGTGCCAGCAGCCAAGATAGTTACGAGCAGTACTTC.

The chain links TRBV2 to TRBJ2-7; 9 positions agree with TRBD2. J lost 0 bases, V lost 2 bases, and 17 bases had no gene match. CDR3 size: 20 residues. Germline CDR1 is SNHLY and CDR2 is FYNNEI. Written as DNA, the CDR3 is TGTGCCAGCAGTGAATCGATTAGCGGGAGAGGCGGAACGAGCTCCTACGAGCAGTACTTC. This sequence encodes CASSESISGRGGTSSYEQYF.

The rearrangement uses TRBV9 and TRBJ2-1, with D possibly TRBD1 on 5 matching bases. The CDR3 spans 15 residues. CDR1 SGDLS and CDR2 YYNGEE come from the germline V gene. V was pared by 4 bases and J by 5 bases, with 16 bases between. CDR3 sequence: CASSLPQAINNEQFF. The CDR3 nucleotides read TGTGCCAGCAGCCTACCACAGGCGATTAACAATGAGCAGTTCTTC.

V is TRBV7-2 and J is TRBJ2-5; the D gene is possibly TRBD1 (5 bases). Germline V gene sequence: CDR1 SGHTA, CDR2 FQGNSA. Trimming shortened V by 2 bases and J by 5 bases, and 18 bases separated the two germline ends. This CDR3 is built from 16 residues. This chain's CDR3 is CASSLRGSRVMETQYF. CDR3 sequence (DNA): TGTGCCAGCAGCTTAAGGGGATCTAGGGTGATGGAGACCCAGTACTTC.

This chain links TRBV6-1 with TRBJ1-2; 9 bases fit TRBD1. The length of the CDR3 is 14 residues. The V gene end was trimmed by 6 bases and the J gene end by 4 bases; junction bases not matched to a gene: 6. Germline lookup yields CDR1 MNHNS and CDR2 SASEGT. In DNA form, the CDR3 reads TGTGCCAGCAGCCGGGACAGGGAAACCTATGGCTACACCTTC. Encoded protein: CASSRDRETYGYTF.

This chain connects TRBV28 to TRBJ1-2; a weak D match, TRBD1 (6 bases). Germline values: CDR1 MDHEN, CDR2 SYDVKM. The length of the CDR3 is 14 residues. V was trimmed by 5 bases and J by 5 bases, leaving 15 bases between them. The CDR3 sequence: CASSQGSPTYGYTF. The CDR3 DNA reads TGTGCCAGCAGTCAGGGGTCCCCGACGTATGGCTACACCTTC.

The CDR3 DNA follows: TGTGCCAGCAGCGTAGCAGGCAGCATGAACACTGAAGCTTTCTTT. It encodes CASSVAGSMNTEAFF. The V call is TRBV9, the J call TRBJ1-1; D call uncertain. The germline V gene encodes CDR1 SGDLS and CDR2 YYNGEE. V was trimmed by 0 bases and J by 0 bases, leaving 9 bases between them. The CDR3 sequence is 15 residues long.

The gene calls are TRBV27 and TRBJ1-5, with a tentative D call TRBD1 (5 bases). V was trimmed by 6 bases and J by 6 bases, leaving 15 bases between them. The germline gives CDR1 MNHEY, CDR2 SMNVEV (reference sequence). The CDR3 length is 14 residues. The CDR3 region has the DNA TGTGCCAGCAGCCCTGGGGGGGGTAGTCAGCCCCAGCATTTT. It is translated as CASSPGGGSQPQHF.

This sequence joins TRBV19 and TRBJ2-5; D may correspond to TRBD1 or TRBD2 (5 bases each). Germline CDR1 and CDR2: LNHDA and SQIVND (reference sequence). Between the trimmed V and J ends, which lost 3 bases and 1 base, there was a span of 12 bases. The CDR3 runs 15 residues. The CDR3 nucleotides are TGTGCCAGTAGTATTGGGGTTGGGGGCCAAGAGACCCAGTACTTC. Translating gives CASSIGVGGQETQYF.

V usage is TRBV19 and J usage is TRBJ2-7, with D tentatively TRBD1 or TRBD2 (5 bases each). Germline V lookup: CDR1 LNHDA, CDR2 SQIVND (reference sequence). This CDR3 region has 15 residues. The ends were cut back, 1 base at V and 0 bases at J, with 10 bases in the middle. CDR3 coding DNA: TGTGCCAGTAGTATAGGGGCAGGGAGCTCCTACGAGCAGTACTTC. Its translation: CASSIGAGSSYEQYF.

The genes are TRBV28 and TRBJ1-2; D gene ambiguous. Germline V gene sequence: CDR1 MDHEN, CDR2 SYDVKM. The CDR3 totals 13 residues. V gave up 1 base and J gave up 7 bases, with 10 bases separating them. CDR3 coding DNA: TGTGCCAGCAGTTTATTTGAGGGATTTGGCTACACCTTC. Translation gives CASSLFEGFGYTF.

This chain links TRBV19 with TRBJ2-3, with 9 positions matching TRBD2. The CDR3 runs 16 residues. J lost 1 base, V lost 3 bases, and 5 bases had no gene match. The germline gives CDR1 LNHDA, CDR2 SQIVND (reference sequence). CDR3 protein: CASSIQGLAGTDTQYF. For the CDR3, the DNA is TGTGCCAGTAGTATCCAGGGACTAGCAGGCACAGATACGCAGTATTTT.